These 16 T cell receptor beta chains share one sample of origin, sequenced in a study of HIV-infected patients and healthy controls (dated by TCRdb to 2013 to 2014). Libraries came from 5' RACE. The listed sequencing device is Illumina MiSeq. 500 to 600 ng RNA was reverse transcribed with SuperScript III using primers against the alpha and beta constant regions. Separate alpha and beta chain libraries were made by chain-specific third strand synthesis with multiplexing indices. Starting from the raw public reads, TCRdb applied fastp trimming at Q25, assembled clones with MiXCR and retained in-frame beta chains. Rows with one shared CDR3 protein collapse into an entry with the most common genes and DNA. For this sample the table gives about 15,000 distinct CDR3 sequences, of which more than 7.5% were detected only once. Jointly, the top ten make up 4.5% to 5.5% of the sample. Whole blood was used without cell fractionation, so the repertoire reflected all unsorted peripheral T cells.

The material sequenced was blood. The receptors were sampled from an adult in good health.

This clonotype was detected ten times or more. The rearrangement links TRBV30 to TRBJ2-3, with 10 bases that match TRBD2. From germline, CDR1 is GTSNPN and CDR2 SVGIG (reference sequence). The CDR3 is 16 residues long. V dropped 2 bases and J dropped 3; count of bases not matched to a gene: 8. The CDR3 region is CAWSLILAGITDTQYF. The CDR3 coding sequence is TGTGCCTGGAGTCTCATACTAGCGGGGATAACAGATACGCAGTATTTT.

The gene calls are TRBV19 and TRBJ1-5; D unclear. The CDR3 has 12 residues. Trimming took off 5 bases at V and 7 bases at J, with 9 bases between the two ends. Germline V lookup: CDR1 LNHDA, CDR2 SQIVND (reference sequence). Written as DNA, the CDR3 is TGTGCCAGTAGTTGGGGTCAGCAGCCCCAGCATTTT. Translation gives CASSWGQQPQHF.

This clonotype is termed medium-sized (0.01 to 0.1%). V usage is TRBV29-1 and J usage is TRBJ2-3; D not resolved. This CDR3 has 12 amino acids. V lost 7 bases, J lost 1 base, and 9 bases lay in between. Germline V gives CDR1 SQVTM, CDR2 ANQGSEA. The CDR3 is CSAGPGTDTQYF. The DNA of the CDR3 is TGCAGCGCTGGGCCTGGCACAGATACGCAGTATTTT.

This clonotype was detected ten times or more. The chain has TRBV20-1 and TRBJ2-1, with D perhaps TRBD2 (5 bases). This CDR3 has 12 amino acids. Germline CDR1 and CDR2: DFQATT and SNEGSKA (reference sequence). V was clipped by 2 bases and J by 9 bases, with 11 bases between them. The CDR3 loop is CSARLLASEQFF. The CDR3 nucleotides are TGCAGTGCTAGATTGCTAGCATCTGAGCAGTTCTTC.

This clonotype is labeled medium-sized. The CDR3 here is CASSLSWGLNTEAFF. CDR3 sequence (DNA): TGTGCCAGCAGCTTAAGTTGGGGGCTGAACACTGAAGCTTTCTTT. This chain connects TRBV7-8 to TRBJ1-1; maybe TRBD1 (6 bases). Germline assignment: CDR1 SGHVS and CDR2 FQNEAQ. Trimming stripped 2 bases from V and 0 bases from J, with 10 bases between. CDR3 length: 15 amino acids. The complete variable domain, with remaining parts taken from reference TRBV7-8 and TRBJ1-1, reads GAGVSQSPRYKVAKRGQDVALRCDPISGHVSLFWYQQALGQGPEFLTYFQNEAQLDKSGLPSDRFFAERPEGSVSTLKIQRTQQEDSAVYLCASSLSWGLNTEAFFGQGTRLTVV.

This clonotype has a count of ten or more. This chain joins TRBV29-1 and TRBJ2-1; TRBD1 aligns across 7 bases. The CDR3 runs to 16 residues. V lost 0 bases, J lost 1 base, and 6 bases stayed unmatched. The germline gives CDR1 SQVTM, CDR2 ANQGSEA. The CDR3 region is CSVEDLGQPSYNEQFF. DNA for the CDR3: TGCAGCGTTGAAGATCTGGGACAGCCTTCCTACAATGAGCAGTTCTTC.

In this sample, this clonotype turned up a few times. The J gene is TRBJ1-1, the V gene TRBV4-3, with D uncertain. The CDR3 runs 14 residues. The germline CDR1 and CDR2 sequences are LGHNA and YSLEER. The V and J ends lost 2 bases and 0 bases respectively, with 7 bases between them. CDR3 in amino acids: CASSQSLMNTEAFF. The CDR3 DNA follows: TGCGCCAGCAGCCAATCATTAATGAACACTGAAGCTTTCTTT.

V gene TRBV28 combines with J gene TRBJ2-7; a possible D gene is TRBD2 (6 bases). The V end lost 5 bases, the J end lost 3 bases, and 11 bases lay between the germline ends. The CDR3 extends over 13 amino acids. The germline V gene encodes CDR1 MDHEN and CDR2 SYDVKM. This chain's CDR3 is CASSPGLGYEQYF. For the CDR3, the DNA is TGTGCCAGCAGTCCGGGACTGGGCTACGAGCAGTACTTC.

In its sample, this clonotype ranks as medium-sized (0.01 to 0.1%). The chain combines TRBV20-1 with TRBJ2-5, with 11 bases identical to TRBD2. V dropped 1 base and J dropped 4; count of bases not matched to a gene: 5. This CDR3 region has 15 residues. In germline, CDR1 is DFQATT, CDR2 SNEGSKA (reference sequence). The CDR3 sequence is CSARGLAGGGETQYF. In DNA form, the CDR3 reads TGCAGTGCTAGAGGGCTAGCGGGAGGAGGAGAGACCCAGTACTTC.

By frequency in the sample, this clonotype is medium-sized (0.01 to 0.1%). The J gene is TRBJ2-3, the V gene TRBV9, with a possible D match to TRBD1 (5 bases). Germline V CDR1 and CDR2: SGDLS, YYNGEE. The CDR3 is 15 amino acids. The ends were cut back, 0 bases at V and 2 bases at J, with 10 bases in the middle. The CDR3 bases are TGTGCCAGCAGCGTAGCGGCAGGGCACACAGATACGCAGTATTTT. It specifies CASSVAAGHTDTQYF. Based on the CDR3 plus reference TRBV9 and TRBJ2-3, the full variable domain is DSGVTQTPKHLITATGQRVTLRCSPRSGDLSVYWYQQSLDQGLQFLIQYYNGEERAKGNILERFSAQQFPDLHSELNLSSLELGDSALYFCASSVAAGHTDTQYFGPGTRLTVL.

This clonotype was counted at least ten times. The V and J genes are TRBV10-2 and TRBJ2-3; a possible D gene is TRBD2 (6 bases). Between the trimmed V and J ends, which lost 6 bases and 2 bases, there was a span of 6 bases. The CDR3 runs 12 residues. Germline V gene lookup returns CDR1 WSHSY and CDR2 SAAADI. The CDR3 coding sequence is TGCGCCAGCAGGGACTACACAGATACGCAGTATTTT. Amino acids: CASRDYTDTQYF.

The table lists this clonotype with many counts. This chain joins TRBV19 and TRBJ1-1; D might be TRBD1 (5 bases). The V gene's germline CDR1 is LNHDA and CDR2 SQIVND (reference sequence). This CDR3 comprises 15 residues. Between the trimmed V and J ends, which lost 2 bases and 2 bases, there was a span of 12 bases. Here the CDR3 reads CASSILGTHNTEAFF. The CDR3 DNA sequence: TGTGCCAGTAGTATATTGGGGACGCACAACACTGAAGCTTTCTTT.

By sample share, this clonotype is medium-sized. This rearrangement joins TRBV2 to TRBJ2-5; 13 positions agree with TRBD2. With 4 bases clipped from V and 6 bases from J, the junction kept 5 bases outside the gene matches. The CDR3 is 15 amino acids. CDR1 SNHLY and CDR2 FYNNEI come from the germline V gene. CDR3 nucleotide sequence: TGTGCCAGCAGTGCAACTAGCGGGAGGGCCCAGACCCAGTACTTC. It translates to CASSATSGRAQTQYF.

In this sample, this clonotype turned up many times. The chain recombines TRBV19 with TRBJ2-1; unclear D gene. The germline V and J ends were trimmed by 3 bases and 6 bases, with 6 bases remaining between them. Germline CDR1 reads LNHDA; CDR2 reads SQIVND (reference sequence). The CDR3 has 12 amino acids. This CDR3 reads CASSIGINEQFF. As DNA, the CDR3 is TGTGCCAGTAGTATTGGGATCAATGAGCAGTTCTTC.

This clonotype occurred many times. This sequence joins TRBV5-6 and TRBJ2-5, with 8 nucleotides matching TRBD2. J lost 5 bases, V lost 4 bases, and 13 bases had no gene match. Germline CDR1 and CDR2: SGHDT and YYEEEE. This CDR3 comprises 16 residues. The CDR3, as DNA: TGTGCCAGCAGCCCGGTGAGCGGGAGACTGGATGAGACCCAGTACTTC. It codes for CASSPVSGRLDETQYF.

This clonotype has ten or more counts. The rearrangement links TRBV5-1 to TRBJ2-1; the match to TRBD1 covers 7 bases. The germline CDR1 and CDR2 sequences are SGHRS and YFSETQ. V shed 4 bases, J shed 2 bases, and the junction held 21 bases outside the gene matches. The CDR3 totals 20 residues. The CDR3 here is CASSPTSGTATPSAYNEQFF. The CDR3 coding sequence is TGCGCCAGCAGCCCAACTTCCGGGACAGCAACACCATCCGCCTACAATGAGCAGTTCTTC.